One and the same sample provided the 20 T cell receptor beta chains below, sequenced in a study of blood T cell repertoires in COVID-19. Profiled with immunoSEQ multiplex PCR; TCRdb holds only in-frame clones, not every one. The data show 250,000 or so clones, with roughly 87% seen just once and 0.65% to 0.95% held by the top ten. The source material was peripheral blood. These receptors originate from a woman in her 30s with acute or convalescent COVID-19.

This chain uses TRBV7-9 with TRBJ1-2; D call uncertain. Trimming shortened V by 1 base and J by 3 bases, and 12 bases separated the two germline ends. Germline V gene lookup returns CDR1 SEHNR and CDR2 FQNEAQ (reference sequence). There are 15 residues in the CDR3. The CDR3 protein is CASSLESAGDYGYTF. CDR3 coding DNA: TGTGCCAGCAGCTTAGAAAGTGCCGGGGACTATGGCTACACCTTC.

The CDR3 loop is CASSSDEGISNQPQHF. CDR3 DNA sequence: TGTGCCAGTAGCTCGGACGAGGGAATTAGCAATCAGCCCCAGCATTTT. The chain carries TRBV19 and TRBJ1-5; D not certain. Trimming stripped 6 bases from V and 0 bases from J, with 15 bases between. In germline, CDR1 is LNHDA, CDR2 SQIVND (reference sequence). This CDR3 is 16 amino acids long. Full variable domain (outside the CDR3, taken from reference TRBV19 and TRBJ1-5): DGGITQSPKYLFRKEGQNVTLSCEQNLNHDAMYWYRQDPGQGLRLIYYSQIVNDFQKGDIAEGYSVSREKKESFPLTVTSAQKNPTAFYLCASSSDEGISNQPQHFGDGTRLSIL.

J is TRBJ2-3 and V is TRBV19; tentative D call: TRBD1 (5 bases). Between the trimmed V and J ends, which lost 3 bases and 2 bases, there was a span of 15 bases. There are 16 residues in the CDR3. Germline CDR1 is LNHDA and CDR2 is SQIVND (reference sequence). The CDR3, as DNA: TGTGCCAGTAGTATCCTGATGAGCAGGGCCACAGATACGCAGTATTTT. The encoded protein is CASSILMSRATDTQYF.

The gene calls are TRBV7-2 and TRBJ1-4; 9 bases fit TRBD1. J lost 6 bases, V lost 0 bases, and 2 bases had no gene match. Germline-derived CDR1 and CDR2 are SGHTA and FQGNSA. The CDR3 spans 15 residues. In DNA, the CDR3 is TGTGCCAGCAGCTTAGCGGGACAGGGATATGAAAAACTGTTTTTT. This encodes CASSLAGQGYEKLFF.

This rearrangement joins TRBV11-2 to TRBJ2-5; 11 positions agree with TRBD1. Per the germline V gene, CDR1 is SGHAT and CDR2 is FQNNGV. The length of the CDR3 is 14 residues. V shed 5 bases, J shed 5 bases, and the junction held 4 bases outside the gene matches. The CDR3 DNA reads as TGTGCCAGCAGCCGGACAGGGGGCGAGGAGACCCAGTACTTC. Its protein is CASSRTGGEETQYF. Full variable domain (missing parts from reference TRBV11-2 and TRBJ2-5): EAGVAQSPRYKIIEKRQSVAFWCNPISGHATLYWYQQILGQGPKLLIQFQNNGVVDDSQLPKDRFSAERLKGVDSTLKIQPAKLEDSAVYLCASSRTGGEETQYFGPGTRLLVL.

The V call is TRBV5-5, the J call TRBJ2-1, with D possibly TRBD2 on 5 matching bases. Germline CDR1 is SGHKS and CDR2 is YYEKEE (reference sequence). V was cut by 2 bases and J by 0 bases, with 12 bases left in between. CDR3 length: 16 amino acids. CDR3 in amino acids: CASSFLVGSSYNEQFF. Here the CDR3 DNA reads TGTGCCAGCAGCTTCCTGGTGGGGAGCTCCTACAATGAGCAGTTCTTC.

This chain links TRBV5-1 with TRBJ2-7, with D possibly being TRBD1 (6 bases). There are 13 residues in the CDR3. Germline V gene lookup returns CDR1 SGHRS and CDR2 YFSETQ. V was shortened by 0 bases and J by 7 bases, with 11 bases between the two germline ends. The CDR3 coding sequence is TGCGCCAGCAGCTTGGCGCAGGGGTGGGAGCAGTACTTC. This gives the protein CASSLAQGWEQYF.

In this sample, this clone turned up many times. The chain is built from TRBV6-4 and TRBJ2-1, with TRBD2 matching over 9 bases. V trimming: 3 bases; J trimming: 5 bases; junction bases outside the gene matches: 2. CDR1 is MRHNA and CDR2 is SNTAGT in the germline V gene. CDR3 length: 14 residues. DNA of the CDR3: TGTGCCAGCAGTGAAGCTAGCGGGAACAATGAGCAGTTCTTC. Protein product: CASSEASGNNEQFF.

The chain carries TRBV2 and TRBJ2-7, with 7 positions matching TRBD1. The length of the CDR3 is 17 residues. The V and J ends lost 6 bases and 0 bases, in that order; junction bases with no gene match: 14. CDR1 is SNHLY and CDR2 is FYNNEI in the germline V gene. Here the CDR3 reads CASSYRSTGVPSYEQYF. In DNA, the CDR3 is TGTGCCAGCAGCTACCGCTCAACAGGGGTCCCCTCCTACGAGCAGTACTTC.

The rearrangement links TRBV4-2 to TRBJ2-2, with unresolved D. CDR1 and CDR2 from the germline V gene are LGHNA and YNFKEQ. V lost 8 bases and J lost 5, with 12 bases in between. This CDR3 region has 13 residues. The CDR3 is CASLRIETGELFF. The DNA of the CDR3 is TGTGCCAGCCTCAGGATCGAAACCGGGGAGCTGTTTTTT.

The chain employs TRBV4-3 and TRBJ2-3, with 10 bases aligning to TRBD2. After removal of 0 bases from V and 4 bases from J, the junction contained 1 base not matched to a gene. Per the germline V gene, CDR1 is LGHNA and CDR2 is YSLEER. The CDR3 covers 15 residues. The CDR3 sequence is CASSQELAGADTQYF. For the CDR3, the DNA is TGCGCCAGCAGCCAAGAGCTAGCGGGAGCAGATACGCAGTATTTT.

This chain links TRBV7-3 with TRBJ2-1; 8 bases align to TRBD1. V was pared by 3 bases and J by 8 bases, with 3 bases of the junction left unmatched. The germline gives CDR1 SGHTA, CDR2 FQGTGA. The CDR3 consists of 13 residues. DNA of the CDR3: TGTGCCAGCAGCTTGACAGGGGACCATGAGCAGTTCTTC. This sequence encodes CASSLTGDHEQFF.

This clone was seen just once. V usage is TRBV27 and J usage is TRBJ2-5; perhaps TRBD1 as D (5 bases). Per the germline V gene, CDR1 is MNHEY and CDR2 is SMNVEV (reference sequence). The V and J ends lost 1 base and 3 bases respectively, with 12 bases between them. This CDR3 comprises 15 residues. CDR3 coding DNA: TGTGCCAGCAGTTTATACCAGGGTATCGAAGAGACCCAGTACTTC. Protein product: CASSLYQGIEETQYF.

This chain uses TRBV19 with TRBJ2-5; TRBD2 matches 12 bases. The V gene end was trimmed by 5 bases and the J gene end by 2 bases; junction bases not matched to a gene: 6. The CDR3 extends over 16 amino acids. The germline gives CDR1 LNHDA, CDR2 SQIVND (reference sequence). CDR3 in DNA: TGTGCCAGTAGTGTGAGACTAGCGGGAGTTCAAGAGACCCAGTACTTC. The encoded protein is CASSVRLAGVQETQYF.

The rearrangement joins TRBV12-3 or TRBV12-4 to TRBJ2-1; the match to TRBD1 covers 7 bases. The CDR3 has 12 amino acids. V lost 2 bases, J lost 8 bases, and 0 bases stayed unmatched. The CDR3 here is CASSLTGDEQFF. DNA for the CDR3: TGTGCCAGCAGTTTAACAGGGGATGAGCAGTTCTTC.

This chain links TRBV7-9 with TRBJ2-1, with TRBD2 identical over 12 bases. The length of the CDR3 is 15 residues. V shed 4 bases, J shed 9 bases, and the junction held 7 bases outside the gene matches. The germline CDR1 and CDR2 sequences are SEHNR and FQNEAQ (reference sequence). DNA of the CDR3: TGTGCCAGCAGCTCGAGACTAGCGGGGGAGCCTGAGCAGTTCTTC. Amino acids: CASSSRLAGEPEQFF.

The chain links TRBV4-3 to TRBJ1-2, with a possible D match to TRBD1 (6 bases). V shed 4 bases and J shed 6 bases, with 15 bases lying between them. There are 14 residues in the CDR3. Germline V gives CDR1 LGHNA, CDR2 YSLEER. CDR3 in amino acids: CASSRKGTSDGYTF. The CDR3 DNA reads TGCGCCAGCAGCCGAAAGGGGACATCGGATGGCTACACCTTC.

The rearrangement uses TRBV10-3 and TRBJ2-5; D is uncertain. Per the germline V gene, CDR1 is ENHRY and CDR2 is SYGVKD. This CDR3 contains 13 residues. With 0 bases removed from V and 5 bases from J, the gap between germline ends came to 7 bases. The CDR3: CAISESFSETQYF. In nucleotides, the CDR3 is TGTGCCATCAGTGAGTCGTTTTCTGAGACCCAGTACTTC.

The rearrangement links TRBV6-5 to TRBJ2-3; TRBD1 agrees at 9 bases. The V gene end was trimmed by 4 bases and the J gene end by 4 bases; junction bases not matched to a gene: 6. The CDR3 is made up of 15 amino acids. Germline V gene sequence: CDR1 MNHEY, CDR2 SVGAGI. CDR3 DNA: TGTGCCAGCAGTTTGGGACAGGGAATGGCAGATACGCAGTATTTT. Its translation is CASSLGQGMADTQYF.

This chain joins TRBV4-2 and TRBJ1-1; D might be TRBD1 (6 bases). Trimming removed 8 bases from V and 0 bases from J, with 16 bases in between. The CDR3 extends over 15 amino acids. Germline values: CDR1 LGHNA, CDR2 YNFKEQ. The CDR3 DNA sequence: TGTGCCAGCTCAAAGGGGGATAGAATGAACACTGAAGCTTTCTTT. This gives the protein CASSKGDRMNTEAFF.